Listed below are T cell receptor beta chains from one sample, sequenced in a study of T cell changes during pregnancy in multiple sclerosis. Profiling relied on immunoSEQ multiplex PCR, and the TCRdb table lists in-frame clones only, not all of them. Of 57,000 or so clones listed, around 90% were seen once; the top ten hold less than 2%. Here the sequenced sample was peripheral blood, taken in the first trimester of pregnancy. Every receptor here comes from a female donor with multiple sclerosis, enrolled in a pregnancy study. CDR3s include the opening cysteine and the closing phenylalanine or tryptophan. The order of the fields is V gene, clone size, J gene, D gene, CDR3 protein, CDR3 DNA. The D gene is left open where the match is weak. Some rows have no size entry. The others give once, few or many, or a class for an expanded clone.

V gene: TRBV4-1
clone size: NA
J gene: TRBJ2-7
D gene: NA
CDR3 protein: CASSQDPQGYEQYF
CDR3 DNA: TGCGCCAGCAGCCAAGATCCACAGGGCTACGAGCAGTACTTC

V gene: TRBV27
clone size: NA
J gene: TRBJ2-7
D gene: TRBD2
CDR3 protein: CASSYGTGLAREQYF
CDR3 DNA: TGTGCCAGCAGCTACGGGACCGGACTAGCGCGGGAGCAGTACTTC

V gene: TRBV7-6
clone size: NA
J gene: TRBJ2-3
D gene: NA
CDR3 protein: CASRLRPGFLQDTQYF
CDR3 DNA: TGTGCCAGCAGACTCCGCCCCGGGTTTCTACAAGATACGCAGTATTTT

V gene: TRBV28
clone size: NA
J gene: TRBJ1-5
D gene: TRBD1
CDR3 protein: CASRGPGTGGRRPQHF
CDR3 DNA: TGTGCCAGCCGCGGGCCGGGGACAGGGGGCCGGAGGCCCCAGCATTTT

V gene: TRBV4-1
clone size: few
J gene: TRBJ1-1
D gene: TRBD1
CDR3 protein: CASSQEGQGRNTEAFF
CDR3 DNA: TGCGCCAGCAGCCAAGAGGGACAGGGGAGGAACACTGAAGCTTTCTTT

V gene: TRBV4-1
clone size: NA
J gene: TRBJ1-4
D gene: NA
CDR3 protein: CASSQDGGKLFF
CDR3 DNA: TGCGCCAGCAGCCAAGATGGGGGGAAACTGTTTTTT

V gene: TRBV29-1
clone size: NA
J gene: TRBJ2-7
D gene: NA
CDR3 protein: CSVEDRRDFREQYF
CDR3 DNA: TGCAGCGTTGAAGATAGGCGGGATTTTAGGGAGCAGTACTTC

V gene: TRBV5-4
clone size: NA
J gene: TRBJ2-1
D gene: NA
CDR3 protein: CASSSDRHNEQFF
CDR3 DNA: TGTGCCAGCAGCTCTGACAGGCACAATGAGCAGTTCTTC

V gene: TRBV6-1
clone size: NA
J gene: TRBJ2-2
D gene: NA
CDR3 protein: CASHRQESGELFF
CDR3 DNA: TGTGCCAGCCACAGGCAGGAGTCCGGGGAGCTGTTTTTT

V gene: TRBV5-1
clone size: NA
J gene: TRBJ1-1
D gene: NA
CDR3 protein: CASSIGVGNTEAFF
CDR3 DNA: TGCGCCTCCAGCATCGGGGTGGGCAACACTGAAGCTTTCTTT

V gene: TRBV9
clone size: NA
J gene: TRBJ2-1
D gene: NA
CDR3 protein: CASREGAGEQFF
CDR3 DNA: TGTGCCAGCAGGGAGGGGGCGGGAGAGCAGTTCTTC

V gene: TRBV19
clone size: NA
J gene: TRBJ2-7
D gene: TRBD2
CDR3 protein: CASSIELTGGLYEQYF
CDR3 DNA: TGTGCCAGTAGTATAGAACTAACGGGAGGGCTCTACGAGCAGTACTTC